The clone carrying this T cell receptor beta chain was detected a few times. Its target is unknown. A multiplex PCR was run with 60 Vbeta primers and 13 Jbeta primers. Some clones are missing from TCRdb's copy, which holds only in-frame ones; the method was immunoSEQ multiplex PCR. This table holds 170,000 or so clones, about four fifths found once. The data were taken from a study of cytomegalovirus exposure and HLA in healthy donors. Looking at the study overall: There were 75 million to 95 million unique TCRs (from HLA-typed donors) in an early data release. Among the roughly 370 genotyped donors, approximately 82% were placed in the Caucasian-associated ancestry cluster. General observations from the study: With DRB1 most and HLA-C fewest, TCR association rates differed between HLA loci in a later analysis.

V gave up 5 bases and J gave up 4 bases; unmatched junction bases: 10. Germline V lookup: CDR1 MGHRA, CDR2 YSYEKL. There are 15 residues in the CDR3. The sample consisted of PBMCs. The origin of this receptor is a man aged 45-65 years in good health and CMV-seronegative. This rearrangement joins TRBV4-1 to TRBJ1-1; 7 bases fit TRBD1. The CDR3 DNA sequence: TGCGCCAGCAGCTCCCTACAGGGGAGTTTCACTGAAGCTTTCTTT. Encoded protein: CASSSLQGSFTEAFF.